One sample yielded the 6 T cell receptor beta chains listed below, sequenced in a study of regulatory T cells in long-lasting Graves disease. Time point of the sample: newly diagnosed GD, antithyroid drugs for less than 3 months. From PBMCs, RNA was extracted and then used to make the TCR library. iRepertoire HTBI primers and Arm-PCR of CDR3 regions built TCR beta libraries. One entry per CDR3 protein, called by TCRdb with MiXCR from the multiplex PCR reads. The sample yields 200,000 to 250,000 distinct CDR3 sequences, around 16% seen once. The specimen was peripheral blood mononuclear cells (PBMCs), collected at new diagnosis, from a patient treated with antithyroid drugs. These receptors originate from a female donor with Graves disease.

This clonotype was seen at least ten times. The chain recombines TRBV6-5 with TRBJ1-5; the match to TRBD1 covers 7 bases. CDR3 length: 15 residues. Germline assignment: CDR1 MNHEY and CDR2 SVGAGI. V shed 3 bases and J 6 bases; nucleotides not matched to a gene: 8. The chain's CDR3 is CASSYGAGGTQPQHF. CDR3 nucleotide sequence: TGTGCCAGCAGTTATGGGGCAGGGGGTACTCAGCCCCAGCATTTT.

This clonotype was found many times. CDR3: CASSLAGQGGTYEQYF. The CDR3 DNA is TGTGCCAGCAGTTTAGCCGGACAGGGGGGAACTTACGAGCAGTACTTC. The chain couples TRBV12-3 or TRBV12-4 to TRBJ2-7, with 10 bases fitting TRBD1. The CDR3 spans 16 residues. The ends lost 0 bases at V and 4 bases at J; junction bases unmatched: 6.

The rearrangement uses TRBV25-1 and TRBJ2-3; TRBD2 aligns across 10 bases. The V segment lost 5 bases and the J segment 0 bases; nucleotides outside the gene matches: 5. Germline V lookup: CDR1 MGHDK, CDR2 SYGVNS. The CDR3 totals 16 residues. The CDR3, as DNA: TGTGCCAGCAGTACGGGGACTAGCGTGAGCACAGATACGCAGTATTTT. Protein product: CASSTGTSVSTDTQYF.

This clonotype was seen repeatedly, ten times or more. This chain uses TRBV4-3 with TRBJ2-3; 13 bases are shared with TRBD2. This CDR3 contains 17 residues. Germline V lookup: CDR1 LGHNA, CDR2 YSLEER. V was clipped by 1 base and J by 6 bases; unmatched bases: 7. CDR3 bases: TGCGCCAGCAGCCAAGGAGGTGGACTAGCGGGAGACGATACGCAGTATTTT. Protein: CASSQGGGLAGDDTQYF.

This clonotype was found many times. V and J are TRBV24-1 and TRBJ2-3; 7 positions agree with TRBD2. The CDR3 loop spans 15 amino acids. Germline lookup yields CDR1 KGHDR and CDR2 SFDVKD. The V gene end was trimmed by 5 bases and the J gene end by 0 bases; junction bases not matched to a gene: 4. For the CDR3, the DNA is TGTGCCACCAGTGCACGCGGGAGAAGCACAGATACGCAGTATTTT. Translation gives CATSARGRSTDTQYF.

This clonotype was found many times. The gene calls are TRBV27 and TRBJ2-1; 7 positions match TRBD1. The CDR3 has 15 amino acids. Germline CDR1 MNHEY, CDR2 SMNVEV (reference sequence). V shed 2 bases, J shed 2 bases, and the junction held 3 bases outside the gene matches. CDR3 bases: TGTGCCAGCAGTTTAACGCAGGGGGCCTACAATGAGCAGTTCTTC. As protein: CASSLTQGAYNEQFF.